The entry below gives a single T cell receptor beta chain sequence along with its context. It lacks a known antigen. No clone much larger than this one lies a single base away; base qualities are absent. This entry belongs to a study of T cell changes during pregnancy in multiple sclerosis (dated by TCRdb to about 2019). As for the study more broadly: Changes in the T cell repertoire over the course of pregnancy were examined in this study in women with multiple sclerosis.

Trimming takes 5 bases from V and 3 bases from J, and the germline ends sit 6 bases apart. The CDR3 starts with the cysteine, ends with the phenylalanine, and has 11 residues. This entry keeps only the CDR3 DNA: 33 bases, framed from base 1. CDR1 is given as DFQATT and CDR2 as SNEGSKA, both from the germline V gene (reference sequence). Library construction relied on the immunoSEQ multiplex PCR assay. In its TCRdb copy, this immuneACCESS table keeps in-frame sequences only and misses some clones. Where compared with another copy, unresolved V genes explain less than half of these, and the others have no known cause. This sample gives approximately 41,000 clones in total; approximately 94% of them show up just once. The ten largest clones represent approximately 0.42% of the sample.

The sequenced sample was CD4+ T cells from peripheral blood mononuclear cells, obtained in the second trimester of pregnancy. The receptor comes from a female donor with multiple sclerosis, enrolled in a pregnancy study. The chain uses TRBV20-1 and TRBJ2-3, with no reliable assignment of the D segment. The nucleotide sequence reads TGCAGTGCTTCCCTGACAGATACGCAGTATTTT. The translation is CSASLTDTQYF.